These 10 T cell receptor beta chains were sequenced from one sample in a study of blood T cell repertoires in COVID-19. Libraries were prepared by immunoSEQ multiplex PCR; TCRdb keeps only in-frame clonotypes and omits some of them. The sample contains around 60,000 clones, about three quarters of which appear only once. Input material: peripheral blood. These receptors were taken from a man aged 30-40 years with COVID-19, enrolled during active disease.

The chain links TRBV7-8 to TRBJ2-7; 10 bases line up with TRBD2. Germline V CDR1 and CDR2: SGHVS, FQNEAQ. Trimming removed 3 bases from V and 7 bases from J; junction bases left unmatched: 0. The CDR3 totals 12 residues. CDR3: CASSFSGGEQYF. CDR3 DNA sequence: TGTGCCAGCAGCTTTAGCGGGGGGGAGCAGTACTTC. The full variable domain, in which reference TRBV7-8 and TRBJ2-7 provide the parts outside the CDR3, is GAGVSQSPRYKVAKRGQDVALRCDPISGHVSLFWYQQALGQGPEFLTYFQNEAQLDKSGLPSDRFFAERPEGSVSTLKIQRTQQEDSAVYLCASSFSGGEQYFGPGTRLTVT.

V and J are TRBV11-3 and TRBJ2-1, with TRBD2 identical over 10 bases. CDR1 and CDR2 (germline): SGHNT, YENEEA. The CDR3 runs 16 residues. The trim removed 3 bases at V and 3 bases at J, leaving 5 bases unmatched. The CDR3 here is CASSLTTSGDYNEQFF. As DNA, the CDR3 is TGTGCCAGCAGCTTGACTACTAGCGGGGACTACAATGAGCAGTTCTTC.

The chain is built from TRBV27 and TRBJ2-5; 8 bases match TRBD1. From germline, CDR1 is MNHEY and CDR2 SMNVEV (reference sequence). J lost 5 bases, V lost 0 bases, and 8 bases had no gene match. CDR3 length: 16 residues. The CDR3 region is CASSLSTQGARETQYF. In DNA, the CDR3 is TGTGCCAGCAGTTTATCCACCCAGGGGGCAAGGGAGACCCAGTACTTC.

This rearrangement joins TRBV28 to TRBJ1-5, with D uncertain. The V end was cut by 3 bases, the J end by 6 bases, with 6 bases between. CDR3 length: 12 amino acids. Germline V gives CDR1 MDHEN, CDR2 SYDVKM. The DNA of the CDR3 is TGTGCCAGCAGTTTCGAGATTCAGCCCCAGCATTTT. It yields the protein CASSFEIQPQHF. Full variable domain (missing parts from reference TRBV28 and TRBJ1-5): DVKVTQSSRYLVKRTGEKVFLECVQDMDHENMFWYRQDPGLGLRLIYFSYDVKMKEKGDIPEGYSVSREKKERFSLILESASTNQTSMYLCASSFEIQPQHFGDGTRLSIL.

The J gene is TRBJ2-7, the V gene TRBV6-2 or TRBV6-3, with D maybe TRBD1 (6 bases). CDR1 and CDR2 (germline): MNHEY, SVGEGT. The CDR3 loop spans 16 amino acids. Trimming pared 2 bases from V and 2 bases from J, leaving 16 bases between. The CDR3 loop is CASSYSLRGGPYEQYF. CDR3 in DNA: TGTGCCAGCAGTTACAGCCTCCGAGGGGGTCCCTACGAGCAGTACTTC.

V gene TRBV2 combines with J gene TRBJ2-3; possible D gene TRBD2, 5 bases. V lost 6 bases, J lost 3 bases, and 16 bases lay in between. Germline V CDR1 and CDR2: SNHLY, FYNNEI. This CDR3 has 15 amino acids. The CDR3 bases are TGTGCCAGCAGAGTATCCTTAGCGTTTACAGATACGCAGTATTTT. Its protein is CASRVSLAFTDTQYF.

The chain joins TRBV11-2 to TRBJ2-3, with TRBD2 matching over 14 bases. V was clipped by 7 bases and J by 7 bases; unmatched bases: 7. Germline V gives CDR1 SGHAT, CDR2 FQNNGV. The CDR3 loop spans 15 amino acids. In DNA, the CDR3 is TGTGCCAGCATCCAGGGGACTAGCGGGAGTTATACGCAGTATTTT. It encodes CASIQGTSGSYTQYF. The full variable domain, completed using reference TRBV11-2 and TRBJ2-3, is EAGVAQSPRYKIIEKRQSVAFWCNPISGHATLYWYQQILGQGPKLLIQFQNNGVVDDSQLPKDRFSAERLKGVDSTLKIQPAKLEDSAVYLCASIQGTSGSYTQYFGPGTRLTVL.

This sequence joins TRBV5-1 and TRBJ2-3; perhaps TRBD2 as D (5 bases). V lost 5 bases and J 1 base, leaving 11 bases between the germline ends. Germline V CDR1 and CDR2: SGHRS, YFSETQ. This CDR3 is 14 amino acids long. CDR3 amino acids: CASRTLEGTDTQYF. The DNA for the CDR3 is TGCGCCAGCAGGACCCTGGAGGGCACAGATACGCAGTATTTT.

The chain links TRBV14 to TRBJ1-2; 10 bases align to TRBD1. The CDR3 runs 14 residues. CDR1 and CDR2 (germline): SGHDN, FVKESK. V dropped 3 bases and J dropped 2; count of bases not matched to a gene: 0. CDR3 DNA sequence: TGTGCCAGCAGCCAGACAGGGGGCAACTATGGCTACACCTTC. Its translation is CASSQTGGNYGYTF.

V and J are TRBV19 and TRBJ2-6, with 9 bases matching TRBD1. Germline lookup yields CDR1 LNHDA and CDR2 SQIVND (reference sequence). The ends lost 1 base at V and 2 bases at J; junction bases unmatched: 9. The CDR3 covers 19 residues. The CDR3 DNA is TGTGCCAGTAGTATAGGTCTGGGACAGGGAGATGCTGGGGCCAACGTCCTGACTTTC. Amino acids: CASSIGLGQGDAGANVLTF. Supplemented by reference TRBV19 and TRBJ2-6, the full variable domain reads DGGITQSPKYLFRKEGQNVTLSCEQNLNHDAMYWYRQDPGQGLRLIYYSQIVNDFQKGDIAEGYSVSREKKESFPLTVTSAQKNPTAFYLCASSIGLGQGDAGANVLTFGAGSRLTVL.